The clone carrying this T cell receptor beta chain was recorded many times. The antigen is undetermined. This sample was taken from a study of Graves' ophthalmopathy and Graves' hyperthyroidism. Patients newly diagnosed with hyperthyroidism, under 2 months' duration, were aged 18 to 65, the study reports. RNA transcripts were the template, and TCR beta CDR3 regions were amplified from them. Amplification began with first-round RT-PCR using HTBI primers, then second-round multiplex PCR was performed. Each CDR3 protein gets one entry after TCRdb re-called the multiplex PCR reads with MiXCR. Counted here are over a million distinct CDR3 sequences, 35% to 40% occurring once; the ten biggest clones make up 8.5% to 14%. The germline CDR1 and CDR2 sequences are MGHDK and SYGVNS. The CDR3 consists of 11 residues. Overall study results and limits: Ophthalmopathy progression was predicted with 55% to 71% sensitivity and roughly 79% specificity.

The receptor's source is an adult man with Graves' hyperthyroidism. The sample taken for sequencing was peripheral blood or thyroid tissue (not recorded which). The rearrangement joins TRBV25-1 to TRBJ1-6; D is unclear. In DNA, the CDR3 is TGTGCTAGAGCGTCGGGGTCGAACCTCCACTTT. This translates into CARASGSNLHF.